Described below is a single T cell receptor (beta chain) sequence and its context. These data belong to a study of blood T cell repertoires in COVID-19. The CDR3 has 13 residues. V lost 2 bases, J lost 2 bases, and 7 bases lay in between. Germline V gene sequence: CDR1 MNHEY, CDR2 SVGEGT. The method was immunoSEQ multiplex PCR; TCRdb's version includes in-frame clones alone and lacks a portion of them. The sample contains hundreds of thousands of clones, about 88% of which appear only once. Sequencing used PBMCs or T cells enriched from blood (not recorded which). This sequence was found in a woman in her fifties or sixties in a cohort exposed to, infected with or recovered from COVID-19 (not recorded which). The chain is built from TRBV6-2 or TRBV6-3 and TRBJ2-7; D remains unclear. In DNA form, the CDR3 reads TGTGCCAGCAGTTACGGAGAGGCCTACGAGCAGTACTTC. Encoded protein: CASSYGEAYEQYF.